The 6 T cell receptor beta chains in this list originate from one sample, sequenced in a study of cytomegalovirus exposure and HLA in healthy donors. 13 Jbeta primers and 60 Vbeta primers were used for the PCR. This table comes from immunoSEQ multiplex PCR, and its TCRdb copy is limited to in-frame clones, with some not included. This sample has about 150,000 clones, with around 79% found just once. Source material: PBMCs. All receptors derive from a man aged 25 to 40 in good health and CMV-seropositive.

The CDR3 reads CASSPQGQLAYEQYF. CDR3 nucleotides: TGTGCCAGTAGTCCACAGGGTCAACTAGCCTACGAGCAGTACTTC. The chain uses TRBV19 and TRBJ2-7, with D possibly being TRBD1 (6 bases). This CDR3 is 15 amino acids long. Between the trimmed V and J ends, which lost 5 bases and 2 bases, there was a span of 16 bases. Germline V lookup: CDR1 LNHDA, CDR2 SQIVND (reference sequence).

V gene TRBV6-1 combines with J gene TRBJ2-7; D might be TRBD1 (6 bases). The germline V gene encodes CDR1 MNHNS and CDR2 SASEGT. CDR3 length: 13 amino acids. The germline V and J ends were trimmed by 7 bases and 2 bases, with 12 bases remaining between them. CDR3 protein: CASNSDSTYEQYF. The CDR3 DNA sequence: TGTGCCAGCAATTCGGACAGCACCTACGAGCAGTACTTC.

Note on this clone: The missing conserved phenylalanine or tryptophan at the end of this CDR3 makes a read error likely. The CDR3 loop reads CASSKTATYEQYL. The CDR3 DNA reads TGTGCCAGCAGCAAGACAGCTACCTACGAGCAGTACCTC. The V call is TRBV11-3, the J call TRBJ2-7; D is perhaps TRBD1 (5 bases). This CDR3 contains 13 residues. The V and J ends lost 5 bases and 2 bases respectively, with 10 bases between them. The germline V gene has CDR1 SGHNT and CDR2 YENEEA.

The table lists this clone with a few counts. V and J are TRBV6-5 and TRBJ1-1; 7 bases match TRBD1. With V trimmed by 5 bases and J by 2 bases, 8 bases remained unmatched. The V gene's germline CDR1 is MNHEY and CDR2 SVGAGI. The CDR3 is 15 amino acids. The CDR3 DNA reads as TGTGCCAGCAGTCCCATGACAGGGATCAACACTGAAGCTTTCTTT. It translates to CASSPMTGINTEAFF.

This chain connects TRBV30 to TRBJ1-6, with 9 bases that match TRBD1. Per germline, CDR1 GTSNPN and CDR2 SVGIG (reference sequence). V lost 5 bases, J lost 9 bases, and 8 bases stayed unmatched. The CDR3 contains 14 residues. CDR3 residues: CAWEFRTGVSPLHF. The CDR3 DNA sequence: TGTGCCTGGGAGTTCAGGACAGGGGTTTCACCCCTCCACTTT.

This clone has a handful of counts. The CDR3 sequence: CSVGTGGYNEQFF. Here the CDR3 DNA reads TGCAGCGTCGGGACAGGGGGCTACAATGAGCAGTTCTTC. The chain is built from TRBV29-1 and TRBJ2-1; 11 bases fit TRBD1. V was clipped by 6 bases and J by 3 bases; unmatched bases: 1. In germline, CDR1 is SQVTM, CDR2 ANQGSEA. The CDR3 contains 13 residues.